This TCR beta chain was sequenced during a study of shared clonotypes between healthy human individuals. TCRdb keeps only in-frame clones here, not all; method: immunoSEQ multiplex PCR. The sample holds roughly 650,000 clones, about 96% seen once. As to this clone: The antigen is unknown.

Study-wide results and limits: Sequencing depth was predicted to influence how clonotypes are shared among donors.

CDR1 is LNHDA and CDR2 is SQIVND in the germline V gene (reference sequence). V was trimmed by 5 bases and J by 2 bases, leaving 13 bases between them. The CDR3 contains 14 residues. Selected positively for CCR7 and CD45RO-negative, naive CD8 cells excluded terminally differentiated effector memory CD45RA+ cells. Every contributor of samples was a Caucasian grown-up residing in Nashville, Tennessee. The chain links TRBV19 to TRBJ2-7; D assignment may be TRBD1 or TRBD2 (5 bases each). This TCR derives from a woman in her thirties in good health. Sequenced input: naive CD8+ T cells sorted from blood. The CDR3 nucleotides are TGTGCCAGTAGTGTGGGACCGGGACCCTACGAGCAGTACTTC. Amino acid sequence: CASSVGPGPYEQYF.